What follows are 10 T cell receptor beta chains derived from one specimen sequenced in a study of blood T cells in healthy people across ages. The second PCR ran about 6 to 11 cycles with a sample-barcoded 5' primer and J-beta primers. TCRdb re-derived calls from the 5' RACE reads in MiXCR, one entry per CDR3 protein. This table has approximately 1.5 million distinct CDR3 sequences, 42% appearing once. The sequenced sample was blood. These receptors were obtained from a woman between 18 and 30 years old in good health.

The chain employs TRBV5-6 and TRBJ1-2; D is undetermined. The V gene lost 4 bases and the J gene lost 2 bases, with 12 bases spanning the gap. This CDR3 has 14 residues. Germline CDR1 SGHDT, CDR2 YYEEEE. The chain's CDR3 is CASSTVGQNYGYTF. The CDR3 DNA sequence: TGTGCCAGCAGCACTGTTGGGCAGAACTATGGCTACACCTTC.

This clonotype was counted at least ten times. V is TRBV6-5 and J is TRBJ2-3; D not resolved. This CDR3 is built from 13 residues. Trimming took off 7 bases at V and 1 base at J, with 9 bases between the two ends. The germline CDR1 and CDR2 sequences are MNHEY and SVGAGI. The CDR3 loop reads CASTPPGTDTQYF. The CDR3 bases are TGTGCCAGCACCCCCCCTGGCACAGATACGCAGTATTTT.

This clonotype was recorded many times. The V gene is TRBV2, the J gene TRBJ2-5, with D uncertain. The CDR3 spans 13 residues. CDR1 and CDR2 from the germline V gene are SNHLY and FYNNEI. Trimming left V 3 bases short and J 1 base short, with 6 bases between. CDR3: CASSDTGQETQYF. For the CDR3, the DNA is TGTGCCAGCAGTGACACCGGCCAAGAGACCCAGTACTTC. The full variable domain, in which reference TRBV2 and TRBJ2-5 provide the parts outside the CDR3, is EPEVTQTPSHQVTQMGQEVILRCVPISNHLYFYWYRQILGQKVEFLVSFYNNEISEKSEIFDDQFSVERPDGSNFTLKIRSTKLEDSAMYFCASSDTGQETQYFGPGTRLLVL.

This clonotype has only one observation. The chain has TRBV20-1 and TRBJ2-5; no definite D call. Germline V CDR1 and CDR2: DFQATT, SNEGSKA (reference sequence). V lost 5 bases and J 4 bases, leaving 8 bases between the germline ends. The CDR3 runs to 11 residues. The CDR3 coding sequence is TGCAGTGCTGGGTTCGTAGAGACCCAGTACTTC. As protein: CSAGFVETQYF.

In regard to this clonotype: Its ends do not fully match the called genes, so a read error is possible. The chain couples TRBV12-3 or TRBV12-4 to TRBJ2-1, with 12 bases lining up with TRBD1. The CDR3 spans 14 residues. This CDR3 reads CASLTGQGANKQFF. CDR3 DNA sequence: TGTGCCAGCTTAACGGGACAGGGGGCCAATAAGCAGTTCTTC.

This clonotype was detected a few times. Here the CDR3 DNA reads TGTGCCAGCAGCTCGGCCAGGGGGATGAACACTGAAGCTTTCTTT. This codes for CASSSARGMNTEAFF. V and J are TRBV7-2 and TRBJ1-1; TRBD1 aligns across 7 bases. Germline trimming cut 4 bases from V and 0 bases from J; bases unmatched to any gene: 5. Germline assignment: CDR1 SGHTA and CDR2 FQGNSA. There are 15 residues in the CDR3.

The rearrangement joins TRBV29-1 to TRBJ2-1; D gene ambiguous. This CDR3 comprises 14 residues. Trimming removed 4 bases at V and 4 bases at J, with 14 bases between. The germline CDR1 and CDR2 sequences are SQVTM and ANQGSEA. CDR3 nucleotides: TGCAGCGTTGCCCGCCACGAGAATTACAATGAGCAGTTCTTC. Translating gives CSVARHENYNEQFF.

The rearrangement joins TRBV7-2 to TRBJ2-3; TRBD1 matches at 8 bases. Trimming at V came to 5 bases and at J to 5 bases, leaving 3 bases not matched to a gene. Germline V gene data show CDR1 as SGHTA and CDR2 as FQGNSA. This CDR3 spans 13 amino acids. The CDR3 is CASSRDRLDTQYF. CDR3 in DNA: TGTGCCAGCAGCCGGGACAGGTTAGATACGCAGTATTTT.

A few counts support this clonotype. This chain uses TRBV13 with TRBJ2-7, with D uncertain. The CDR3 sequence is 13 residues long. Trimming shortened V by 7 bases and J by 7 bases, and 17 bases separated the two germline ends. Germline V gene sequence: CDR1 PRHDT, CDR2 FYEKMQ (reference sequence). Written as DNA, the CDR3 is TGTGCCAGCACCAGACAAATATACGGAGAGCAGTACTTC. This gives the protein CASTRQIYGEQYF.

The genes are TRBV30 and TRBJ2-4; D gene uncertain. Per germline, CDR1 GTSNPN and CDR2 SVGIG (reference sequence). Trimming removed 1 base at V and 2 bases at J, with 9 bases between. CDR3 length: 14 amino acids. The CDR3 loop reads CAWSGWGTKNIQYF. The CDR3 nucleotides are TGTGCCTGGAGTGGTTGGGGAACCAAAAACATTCAGTACTTC.